Presented here are 8 T cell receptor beta chains from one specimen sequenced in a study of blood T cell repertoires in COVID-19. Clones were read by immunoSEQ multiplex PCR, and TCRdb kept only the in-frame ones, dropping some. The sample consists of more than 55,000 clones, 86% of them appearing once. Sequencing input: peripheral blood. All receptors derive from a middle-aged man with active COVID-19.

The genes are TRBV27 and TRBJ1-5; 10 nucleotides match TRBD1. This CDR3 spans 13 amino acids. In germline, CDR1 is MNHEY, CDR2 SMNVEV (reference sequence). The trim removed 8 bases at V and 4 bases at J, leaving 2 bases unmatched. The CDR3 DNA is TGTGCCAGCGGACAGGGGGTTAATCAGCCCCAGCATTTT. Translation: CASGQGVNQPQHF.

This clone was counted only a few times. The chain is built from TRBV11-3 and TRBJ2-7, with D possibly matching TRBD1 (7 bases). The CDR3 totals 15 residues. The V end lost 3 bases, the J end lost 4 bases, and 16 bases lay between the germline ends. Per the germline V gene, CDR1 is SGHNT and CDR2 is YENEEA. CDR3 sequence: CASSFGTGDSYEQYF. The CDR3 nucleotides read TGTGCCAGCAGCTTTGGCACAGGGGACTCGTACGAGCAGTACTTC.

A single count supports this clone. J is TRBJ2-3 and V is TRBV5-6; 8 positions match TRBD1. With V trimmed by 0 bases and J by 4 bases, 1 base remained unmatched. Germline-derived CDR1 and CDR2 are SGHDT and YYEEEE. The CDR3 has 14 residues. DNA of the CDR3: TGTGCCAGCAGCTTGGCAGGGGGCGCAGATACGCAGTATTTT. As protein: CASSLAGGADTQYF.

The chain carries TRBV30 and TRBJ2-2, with D perhaps TRBD1 (6 bases). CDR3 length: 14 amino acids. The germline V gene encodes CDR1 GTSNPN and CDR2 SVGIG (reference sequence). Deletions cut 4 bases from V and 3 bases from J, with 12 bases between. CDR3 in DNA: TGTGCCTGGACCGTAAGGGGGTACACCGGGGAGCTGTTTTTT. This encodes CAWTVRGYTGELFF.

The V gene is TRBV4-3, the J gene TRBJ1-4, with a weak D call TRBD1 (5 bases). V lost 4 bases to trimming and J lost 12 bases, with 12 bases between them. CDR1 is LGHNA, CDR2 YSLEER, per germline. CDR3 length: 12 residues. The CDR3 DNA sequence: TGCGCCAGCAGCCGGACGGCAGGGCAACTGTTTTTT. This translates into CASSRTAGQLFF.

This clone is a singleton in its sample. This chain connects TRBV11-1 to TRBJ2-1; 12 nucleotides match TRBD2. The CDR3 totals 15 residues. With V trimmed by 3 bases and J by 9 bases, 6 bases remained unmatched. CDR1 is SGHAT and CDR2 is FQDESV in the germline V gene (reference sequence). CDR3 in amino acids: CASSFRTSGVSEQFF. CDR3 DNA sequence: TGTGCCAGCAGCTTTAGGACTAGCGGGGTCAGTGAGCAGTTCTTC.

J is TRBJ2-7 and V is TRBV28, with D perhaps matching TRBD1 (5 bases). Germline lookup yields CDR1 MDHEN and CDR2 SYDVKM. The CDR3 loop spans 13 amino acids. V shed 5 bases and J shed 6 bases, with 14 bases lying between them. Here the CDR3 DNA reads TGTGCCAGCAGTGCCAATAAGGGGCCCGAGCAGTACTTC. This encodes CASSANKGPEQYF. Drawing the rest from reference TRBV28 and TRBJ2-7, the complete variable domain is DVKVTQSSRYLVKRTGEKVFLECVQDMDHENMFWYRQDPGLGLRLIYFSYDVKMKEKGDIPEGYSVSREKKERFSLILESASTNQTSMYLCASSANKGPEQYFGPGTRLTVT.

The chain employs TRBV2 and TRBJ2-7, with TRBD1 matching 8 bases. The CDR3 sequence is 15 residues long. V shed 3 bases and J 1 base; nucleotides not matched to a gene: 5. The V gene's germline CDR1 is SNHLY and CDR2 FYNNEI. The DNA of the CDR3 is TGTGCCAGCAGTGATCCTCGACAGGGGTCCTACGAGCAGTACTTC. Amino acids: CASSDPRQGSYEQYF.